This T cell receptor (beta chain) came from a study of T cells in pancreatic ductal adenocarcinoma. Surgery without prior neoadjuvant therapy was the treatment of the selected pancreatic ductal adenocarcinoma patients. Broader study findings: Results skew toward the minority of patients with early-stage disease. Compared with tumor, blood showed more total productive templates and about 8-fold more clonotypes. Blood clonality (around 0.072) did not differ significantly from tumor (roughly 0.11).

Per the germline V gene, CDR1 is PRHDT and CDR2 is FYEKMQ (reference sequence). The V and J ends lost 4 bases and 2 bases, in that order; junction bases with no gene match: 11. The CDR3 consists of 19 residues. Libraries were prepared by immunoSEQ multiplex PCR; TCRdb keeps only in-frame clonotypes and omits some of them. This repertoire shows around 100,000 clones, about 95% found once; its top ten account for around 3.2%. In regard to this clone: Its antigen is not known.

The material sequenced was PBMCs. The V call is TRBV13, the J call TRBJ2-7; 16 nucleotides agree with TRBD2. This TCR derives from a human donor with pancreatic ductal adenocarcinoma. In DNA form, the CDR3 reads TGTGCCAGCAGCTCCTCCGGGACTAGCGGGAGGGCCGGGGCCTACGAGCAGTACTTC. Residues: CASSSSGTSGRAGAYEQYF.